One sample yielded the 8 T cell receptor beta chains listed below, sequenced in a study of identifying expanded T cells in peripheral blood. Repertoires were generated with immunoSEQ multiplex PCR, while TCRdb's copy carries only in-frame clones and drops some. Altogether about 130,000 clones are present, roughly 90% being singletons, with the ten largest covering less than 10%. Sequenced sample: blood. Receptors originate from a person aged 18-70 years in good health.

This chain uses TRBV30 with TRBJ2-7; 13 bases fit TRBD2. The CDR3 has 16 residues. With V trimmed by 2 bases and J by 2 bases, 6 bases remained unmatched. Germline V gene data show CDR1 as GTSNPN and CDR2 as SVGIG (reference sequence). CDR3: CAWSIYGTSGAYEQYF. The CDR3 DNA reads TGTGCCTGGAGTATATACGGGACTAGCGGGGCCTACGAGCAGTACTTC. Complete variable domain (other parts from reference TRBV30 and TRBJ2-7): SQTIHQWPATLVQPVGSPLSLECTVEGTSNPNLYWYRQAAGRGLQLLFYSVGIGQISSEVPQNLSASRPQDRQFILSSKKLLLSDSGFYLCAWSIYGTSGAYEQYFGPGTRLTVT.

The chain is built from TRBV5-1 and TRBJ2-7; D may correspond to TRBD1 or TRBD2 (5 bases each). Germline V gene data show CDR1 as SGHRS and CDR2 as YFSETQ. Trimming shortened V by 0 bases and J by 0 bases, and 13 bases separated the two germline ends. This CDR3 comprises 16 residues. CDR3 amino acids: CASSLAGAALSYEQYF. The CDR3 DNA reads TGCGCCAGCAGCTTGGCCGGGGCAGCCCTCTCCTACGAGCAGTACTTC.

The chain links TRBV7-2 to TRBJ2-5; 14 bases match TRBD2. The germline V gene has CDR1 SGHTA and CDR2 FQGNSA. This CDR3 is built from 18 residues. Trimming cost V 5 bases and J 5 bases; bases outside gene matches: 13. The CDR3: CASSPGTSGRARGETQYF. The CDR3 coding sequence is TGTGCCAGCAGCCCCGGGACTAGCGGGAGAGCGAGGGGGGAGACCCAGTACTTC.

This clone has a single count. This chain joins TRBV29-1 and TRBJ1-2, with D tentatively TRBD1 (6 bases). Germline V gives CDR1 SQVTM, CDR2 ANQGSEA. The CDR3 consists of 11 residues. V was cut by 6 bases and J by 7 bases, with 12 bases left in between. CDR3 bases: TGCAGCGTATTTACAGGGTTTGGCTACACCTTC. It codes for CSVFTGFGYTF.

The chain is built from TRBV28 and TRBJ1-2; maybe TRBD1 (5 bases). Germline V lookup: CDR1 MDHEN, CDR2 SYDVKM. Trimming removed 3 bases from V and 7 bases from J, with 18 bases in between. The CDR3 consists of 15 residues. The CDR3 coding sequence is TGTGCCAGCAGTTTTCCCGATCACAGGCTTTCTGGCTACACCTTC. This codes for CASSFPDHRLSGYTF.

This sequence joins TRBV28 and TRBJ1-4; TRBD1 agrees at 9 bases. From germline, CDR1 is MDHEN and CDR2 SYDVKM. This CDR3 is 15 amino acids long. Unmatched junction bases numbered 8, after V lost 4 bases and J lost 8 bases. The DNA of the CDR3 is TGTGCCAGCAGTTCCTGGACAGGGGAAAGGGAAAAACTGTTTTTT. It specifies CASSSWTGEREKLFF.

The chain recombines TRBV15 with TRBJ2-7; D may be TRBD1 (5 bases). Germline V lookup: CDR1 LNHNV, CDR2 YYDKDF (reference sequence). The CDR3 contains 14 residues. Deletions cut 1 base from V and 3 bases from J, with 10 bases between. The CDR3 sequence: CATSRVGDSYEQYF. DNA of the CDR3: TGTGCCACCAGCAGAGTTGGAGACAGCTACGAGCAGTACTTC. The variable domain in full, completed from reference TRBV15 and TRBJ2-7, reads DAMVIQNPRYQVTQFGKPVTLSCSQTLNHNVMYWYQQKSSQAPKLLFHYYDKDFNNEADTPDNFQSRRPNTSFCFLDIRSPGLGDTAMYLCATSRVGDSYEQYFGPGTRLTVT.

The chain uses TRBV7-2 and TRBJ1-6, with TRBD1 matching over 7 bases. The CDR3 is made up of 16 amino acids. Looked up from germline, CDR1 is SGHTA and CDR2 is FQGNSA. V lost 7 bases and J lost 7; bases outside the gene matches: 13. CDR3 loop: CASNPGLNRGNSPLHF. CDR3 in DNA: TGTGCCAGCAACCCCGGGTTGAACAGGGGAAATTCACCCCTCCACTTT. The full variable domain, rest sourced from reference TRBV7-2 and TRBJ1-6, is GAGVSQSPSNKVTEKGKDVELRCDPISGHTALYWYRQSLGQGLEFLIYFQGNSAPDKSGLPSDRFSAERTGGSVSTLTIQRTQQEDSAVYLCASNPGLNRGNSPLHFGNGTRLTVT.